These 5 T cell receptor beta chains came from one sample sequenced in a study of CD8 T cells in ankylosing spondylitis. TCRdb reprocessed the 5' RACE reads via MiXCR and lists one record per CDR3 protein. This sample has 240,000 or so distinct CDR3 sequences, with about 10% found just once. The sample consisted of blood, either unsorted or a sorted T cell fraction (not recorded which). These receptor sequences come from a male donor with ankylosing spondylitis or in good health (not recorded which).

This chain connects TRBV28 to TRBJ2-1, with D perhaps TRBD1 (6 bases). Germline V gene lookup returns CDR1 MDHEN and CDR2 SYDVKM. The CDR3 runs to 16 residues. The germline V and J ends were trimmed by 10 bases and 4 bases, with 23 bases remaining between them. In DNA form, the CDR3 reads TGTGCCACGAAATCCCGGACAGCACCTCAGTACAATGAGCAGTTCTTC. This encodes CATKSRTAPQYNEQFF.

This clonotype was counted many times. The chain uses TRBV20-1 and TRBJ2-3; TRBD2 agrees at 10 bases. CDR1 is DFQATT and CDR2 is SNEGSKA in the germline V gene (reference sequence). V trimming: 5 bases; J trimming: 6 bases; junction bases outside the gene matches: 17. The CDR3 is 17 amino acids. The CDR3 DNA follows: TGCAGTGCTGGAGCTAGTCGTTCTAGCGGGGGTATGGATACGCAGTATTTT. Protein sequence: CSAGASRSSGGMDTQYF.

This clonotype was picked up many times. This chain uses TRBV12-3 or TRBV12-4 with TRBJ2-2, with D perhaps assigned TRBD1 or TRBD2 (5 bases each). This CDR3 is 15 amino acids long. Between the trimmed V and J ends, which lost 1 base and 6 bases, there was a span of 12 bases. DNA for the CDR3: TGTGCCAGCAGTTTAGTGTCAGGGAGAGCCGGGGAGCTGTTTTTT. It yields the protein CASSLVSGRAGELFF.

This clonotype was detected ten times or more. V is TRBV10-3 and J is TRBJ2-1; D not resolved. Germline CDR1 is ENHRY and CDR2 is SYGVKD. The CDR3 runs 13 residues. V lost 3 bases and J lost 10, with 13 bases in between. CDR3 sequence reads: CAISDRATQEQFF. The CDR3 nucleotides read TGTGCCATCAGTGACCGGGCTACGCAGGAGCAGTTCTTC.

This clonotype was picked up many times. The CDR3, as DNA: TGTGCCAGCAGTTTAGCTCGGTTGGGGGGAGGTTTCTTT. This gives the protein CASSLARLGGGFF. The J gene is TRBJ1-1, the V gene TRBV12-3 or TRBV12-4, with D perhaps TRBD1 (5 bases). V dropped 0 bases and J dropped 13 bases, with 15 bases sitting between them. The CDR3 extends over 13 amino acids.